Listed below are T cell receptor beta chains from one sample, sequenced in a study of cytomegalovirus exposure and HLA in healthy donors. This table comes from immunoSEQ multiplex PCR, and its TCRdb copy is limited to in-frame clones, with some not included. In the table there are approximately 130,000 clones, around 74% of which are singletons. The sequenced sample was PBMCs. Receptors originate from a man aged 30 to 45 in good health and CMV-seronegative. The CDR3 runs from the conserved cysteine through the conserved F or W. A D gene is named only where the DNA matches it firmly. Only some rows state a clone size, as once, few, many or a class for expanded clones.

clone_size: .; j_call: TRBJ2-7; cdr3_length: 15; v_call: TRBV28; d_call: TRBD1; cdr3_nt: TGTGCCAGCAACCTTCCGGGACAGTCGGAGAAAGAGCAGTACTTC; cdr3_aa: CASNLPGQSEKEQYF
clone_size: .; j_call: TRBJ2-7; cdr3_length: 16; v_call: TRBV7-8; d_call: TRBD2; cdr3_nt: TGTGCCAGCAGCTTAGTACGGTTAGCGGGAGCTCGGGAGCAGTACTTC; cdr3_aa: CASSLVRLAGAREQYF
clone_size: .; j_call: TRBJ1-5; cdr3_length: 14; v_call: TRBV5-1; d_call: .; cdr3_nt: TGCGCCAGCAGCTTGGACAGCTCAAATCAGCCCCAGCATTTT; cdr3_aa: CASSLDSSNQPQHF
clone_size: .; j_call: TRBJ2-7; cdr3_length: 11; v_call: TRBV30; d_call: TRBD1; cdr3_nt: TGTGCCTCAGGGACAGCCTACGAGCAGTACTTC; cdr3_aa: CASGTAYEQYF
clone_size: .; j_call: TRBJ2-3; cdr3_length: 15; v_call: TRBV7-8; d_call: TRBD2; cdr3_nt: TGTGCCAGCTCTGTTCTAGCGGGGGGCACAGATACGCAGTATTTT; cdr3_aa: CASSVLAGGTDTQYF
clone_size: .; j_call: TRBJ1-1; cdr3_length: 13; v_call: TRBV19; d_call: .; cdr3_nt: TGTGCCAGTGGGGACTCCCTCGGGACTGAAGCTTTCTTT; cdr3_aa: CASGDSLGTEAFF
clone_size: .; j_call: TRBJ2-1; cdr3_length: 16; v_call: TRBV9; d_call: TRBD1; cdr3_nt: TGTGCCAGCAGCTCCCCCGACAGGGGGCGGTTTGATGAGCAGTTCTTC; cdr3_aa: CASSSPDRGRFDEQFF
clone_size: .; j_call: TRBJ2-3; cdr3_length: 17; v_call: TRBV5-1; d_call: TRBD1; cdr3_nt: TGCGCCAGCAGCTCCCAACCAGCCGGGACAGCAACAGATACGCAGTATTTT; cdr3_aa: CASSSQPAGTATDTQYF
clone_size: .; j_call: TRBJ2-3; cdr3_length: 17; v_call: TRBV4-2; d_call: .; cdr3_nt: TGTGCCAGCAGCGCGATACCGACGCGGGGTAATTCTGATACGCAGTATTTT; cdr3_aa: CASSAIPTRGNSDTQYF
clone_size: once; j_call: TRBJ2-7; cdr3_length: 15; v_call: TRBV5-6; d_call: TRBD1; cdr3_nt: TGTGCCAGCAGCTTACAGGGGGCGAGGACCTACGAGCAGTACTTC; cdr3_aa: CASSLQGARTYEQYF
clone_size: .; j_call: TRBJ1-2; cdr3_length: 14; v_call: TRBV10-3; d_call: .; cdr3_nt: TGTGCCATCAGTGAAGAGGGGGAAAGGTATGGCTACACCTTC; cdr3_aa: CAISEEGERYGYTF
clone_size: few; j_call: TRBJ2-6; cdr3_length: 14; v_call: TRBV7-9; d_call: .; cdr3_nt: TGTGCCAGCAGCCAGGGCTCTGGGGCCAACGTCCTGACTTTC; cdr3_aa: CASSQGSGANVLTF
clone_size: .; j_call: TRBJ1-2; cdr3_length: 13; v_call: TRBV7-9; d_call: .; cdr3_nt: TGTGCCAGCAGCTGGGGGGGAGACTATGGCTACACCTTC; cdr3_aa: CASSWGGDYGYTF
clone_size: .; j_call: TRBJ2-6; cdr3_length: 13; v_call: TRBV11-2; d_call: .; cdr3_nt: TGTGCCAGCAGAACTGCTGGGGCCAACGTCCTGACTTTC; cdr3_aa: CASRTAGANVLTF
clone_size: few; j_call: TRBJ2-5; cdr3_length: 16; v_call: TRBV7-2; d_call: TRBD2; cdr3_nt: TGTGCCAGCAGCTCTGGACTAGCGGGGGGGTCCCGGACCCAGTACTTC; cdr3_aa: CASSSGLAGGSRTQYF
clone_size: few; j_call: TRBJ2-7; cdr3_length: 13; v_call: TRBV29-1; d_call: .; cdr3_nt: TGCAGCGCTGAAGGCGAGTTAACCCACGAGCAGTACTTC; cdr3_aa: CSAEGELTHEQYF
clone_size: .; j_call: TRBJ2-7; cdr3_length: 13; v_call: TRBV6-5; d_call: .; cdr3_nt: TGTGCCAGCAGTTACTCGAAGGGGAACGAGCAGTACTTC; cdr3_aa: CASSYSKGNEQYF
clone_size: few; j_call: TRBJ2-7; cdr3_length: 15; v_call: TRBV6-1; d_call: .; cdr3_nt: TGTGCCAGCAGTCCAGGGGCTGGGGGTACATACGAGCAGTACTTC; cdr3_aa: CASSPGAGGTYEQYF
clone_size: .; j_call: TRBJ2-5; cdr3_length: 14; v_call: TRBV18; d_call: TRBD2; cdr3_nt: TGTGCCAGCTCAGGGGGACTATCGCAAGGGGCCCAGTACTTC; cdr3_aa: CASSGGLSQGAQYF
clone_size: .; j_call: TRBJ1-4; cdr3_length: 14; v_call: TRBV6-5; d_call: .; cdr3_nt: TGTGCCAGCAGTTACGGTTTGGGGAGAGAAAAACTGTTTTTT; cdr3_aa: CASSYGLGREKLFF